Sequencing of this T cell receptor (beta chain) was carried out in a study of CD8 T cells in ankylosing spondylitis. Study results and caveats: Disease-linked clones were found to be CD8+ and relatively rare in peripheral blood. Reports say disease-linked clones showed up significantly more in matched ankylosing spondylitis synovial fluid. For ankylosing spondylitis blood, a TCR beta motif of 7 or 8 highly homologous variants appeared characteristic.

By quantitative 5'-RACE with molecular barcodes, the TCR beta libraries were made. MiXCR was run by TCRdb on the 5' RACE reads, yielding one entry per CDR3 protein. The table includes 300,000 to 400,000 distinct CDR3 sequences, under 25% detected once. This clonotype was detected only a few times. Antigen unknown. The sequenced material came from blood, either unsorted or a sorted T cell fraction (not recorded which). This clonotype originated in a male donor with ankylosing spondylitis.

CDR3 in amino acids: CASSTGTGSFNEQFF. CDR3 DNA: TGTGCCAGCAGCACCGGGACAGGGTCTTTCAATGAGCAGTTCTTC. This sequence joins TRBV7-3 and TRBJ2-1; TRBD1 matches 9 bases. This CDR3 spans 15 amino acids. Looked up from germline, CDR1 is SGHTA and CDR2 is FQGTGA. Trimming at V came to 5 bases and at J to 6 bases, leaving 8 bases not matched to a gene.